These 19 T cell receptor beta chains share one sample of origin, sequenced in a study of metastatic and nonmetastatic thyroid tumors. Thyroid surgery was preceded by no treatment in any patient. Via MiXCR, TCRdb re-called the PCR reads. Of tens of thousands of clones listed, more than 25% are singletons. Specimen: blood. The receptors were gathered from a female donor with papillary thyroid cancer or a benign thyroid nodule (not recorded which). Some clones in this sample may be carry-over from other donors' samples.

This clone is judged large. This rearrangement joins TRBV11-2 to TRBJ1-2, with TRBD1 as a possible D gene (5 bases). There are 14 residues in the CDR3. Trimming left V 4 bases short and J 5 bases short, with 14 bases between. CDR1 SGHAT and CDR2 FQNNGV come from the germline V gene. CDR3 residues: CASSSGTEGYGYTF. In nucleotides, the CDR3 is TGTGCCAGCAGCTCGGGGACGGAGGGGTATGGCTACACCTTC.

This clone was seen many times. This chain connects TRBV13 to TRBJ2-3; 13 positions agree with TRBD2. The CDR3 has 20 amino acids. Germline V lookup: CDR1 PRHDT, CDR2 FYEKMQ (reference sequence). V trimming: 7 bases; J trimming: 0 bases; junction bases outside the gene matches: 16. CDR3 sequence (DNA): TGTGCCAGCACCTCCTCGCGACTAGCGGGAGGTCTCTCTAGCACAGATACGCAGTATTTT. Its translation: CASTSSRLAGGLSSTDTQYF.

As to this clone: As the CDR3 is not closed by the conserved phenylalanine or tryptophan, this likely results from a read error. Written as DNA, the CDR3 is TGTGCAATCAGTGCCGACAGGGGCGACACTGAAGCTTTCATT. This translates into CAISADRGDTEAFI. The V gene is TRBV10-3, the J gene TRBJ1-1; 8 nucleotides match TRBD1. The CDR3 spans 14 residues. The germline CDR1 and CDR2 sequences are ENHRY and SYGVKD.

V usage is TRBV9 and J usage is TRBJ2-1, with 7 bases that match TRBD1. Germline CDR1 and CDR2: SGDLS and YYNGEE. Trimming cost V 3 bases and J 8 bases; bases outside gene matches: 8. The CDR3 contains 14 residues. The CDR3 loop reads CASSAVGTVYEQFF. The CDR3 nucleotides read TGTGCCAGCAGCGCGGTCGGGACAGTCTATGAGCAGTTCTTC.

The V call is TRBV28, the J call TRBJ2-5; 8 bases are a match to TRBD2. Per germline, CDR1 MDHEN and CDR2 SYDVKM. The V segment lost 5 bases and the J segment 6 bases; nucleotides outside the gene matches: 23. This CDR3 has 19 residues. Written as DNA, the CDR3 is TGTGCCAGCAGTACACCCGGGGGCGGTCTGAGCGGGAGTGCGAAGACCCAGTACTTC. Its protein is CASSTPGGGLSGSAKTQYF.

This clone was seen at least ten times. The chain joins TRBV9 to TRBJ1-2; D gene unclear. This CDR3 is 15 amino acids long. Germline V lookup: CDR1 SGDLS, CDR2 YYNGEE. V was clipped by 4 bases and J by 0 bases, with 13 bases between them. The CDR3 DNA sequence: TGTGCCAGCAGCCCTGCGTCTAGGGCTAACTATGGCTACACCTTC. Encoded protein: CASSPASRANYGYTF.

In its sample, this clone was seen a few times. Relative to the germline gene, one junction end is altered; a read error may explain this. The chain's CDR3 is CAISPMGLQARETQYF. The DNA of the CDR3 is TGTGCCATCAGTCCCATGGGACTACAAGCTAGAGAGACCCAGTACTTC. The chain carries TRBV6-1 and TRBJ2-5, with 7 positions matching TRBD2. CDR1 is MNHNS, CDR2 SASEGT, per germline. This CDR3 comprises 16 residues.

The gene calls are TRBV7-3 and TRBJ1-1; tentatively, D is TRBD1 (5 bases). This CDR3 has 14 amino acids. Trimming took off 3 bases at V and 3 bases at J, with 11 bases between the two ends. The V gene's germline CDR1 is SGHTA and CDR2 FQGTGA. For the CDR3, the DNA is TGTGCCAGCAGCTTTTCAGGGTCGTACACTGAAGCTTTCTTT. Translating gives CASSFSGSYTEAFF. Full variable domain (rest looked up from reference TRBV7-3 and TRBJ1-1): GAGVSQTPSNKVTEKGKYVELRCDPISGHTALYWYRQSLGQGPEFLIYFQGTGAADDSGLPNDRFFAVRPEGSVSTLKIQRTERGDSAVYLCASSFSGSYTEAFFGQGTRLTVV.

This clone is medium-sized within its sample. The chain is built from TRBV20-1 and TRBJ2-1; D perhaps matches TRBD2 (5 bases). The germline V gene encodes CDR1 DFQATT and CDR2 SNEGSKA (reference sequence). The ends were cut back, 0 bases at V and 6 bases at J, with 9 bases in the middle. This CDR3 is 13 amino acids long. CDR3 loop: CSARELEFNEQFF. The CDR3 region has the DNA TGCAGTGCTAGAGAACTAGAATTCAATGAGCAGTTCTTC.

The chain employs TRBV3-1 and TRBJ2-3; D gene uncertain. Germline values: CDR1 LGHDT, CDR2 YNNKEL (reference sequence). With 2 bases removed from V and 1 base from J, the gap between germline ends came to 7 bases. The CDR3 has 14 amino acids. Here the CDR3 DNA reads TGTGCCAGCAGCCAACCCCGGGGCACAGATACGCAGTATTTT. Its protein product is CASSQPRGTDTQYF.

This clone is termed medium-sized. The genes are TRBV19 and TRBJ1-1, with D perhaps matching TRBD1 (5 bases). Germline V gene sequence: CDR1 LNHDA, CDR2 SQIVND (reference sequence). There are 13 residues in the CDR3. Trimming took 7 bases from V and 4 from J, leaving 13 bases between them. The CDR3 sequence: CASMGREATEAFF. The CDR3 DNA reads as TGTGCCAGTATGGGCAGGGAGGCCACTGAAGCTTTCTTT. Full variable domain (outside the CDR3, taken from reference TRBV19 and TRBJ1-1): DGGITQSPKYLFRKEGQNVTLSCEQNLNHDAMYWYRQDPGQGLRLIYYSQIVNDFQKGDIAEGYSVSREKKESFPLTVTSAQKNPTAFYLCASMGREATEAFFGQGTRLTVV.

The J gene is TRBJ2-2, the V gene TRBV10-1; D call uncertain. The germline CDR1 and CDR2 sequences are WNHNN and SYGVQD (reference sequence). The CDR3 totals 13 residues. The ends were cut back, 9 bases at V and 8 bases at J, with 16 bases in the middle. In DNA, the CDR3 is TGCGCCAGTCAGCTGGAGTCCACTGGGGAGCTGTTTTTT. The encoded protein is CASQLESTGELFF.

The V and J genes are TRBV6-1 and TRBJ1-2, with D perhaps TRBD1 (5 bases). This CDR3 comprises 14 residues. With 5 bases removed from V and 3 bases from J, the gap between germline ends came to 13 bases. In germline, CDR1 is MNHNS, CDR2 SASEGT. The CDR3, as DNA: TGTGCCAGCAGTAGAGGGGTGCCTGACTATGGCTACACCTTC. It is translated as CASSRGVPDYGYTF.

This clone came up a few times. The chain recombines TRBV2 with TRBJ2-7; 7 bases are shared with TRBD2. The trim removed 6 bases at V and 4 bases at J, leaving 12 bases unmatched. The CDR3 has 15 residues. Germline V gene sequence: CDR1 SNHLY, CDR2 FYNNEI. The CDR3 sequence: CASRKLRGDGYEQYF. The CDR3 bases are TGTGCCAGCAGAAAGCTTCGGGGGGACGGGTACGAGCAGTACTTC.

This clone has a count of ten or more. Relative to the germline gene, one junction end is altered; a read error may explain this. This sample includes further DNA sequences coding for the same CDR3. The V gene is TRBV7-7, the J gene TRBJ2-5; D gene ambiguous. This CDR3 spans 13 amino acids. Germline V CDR1 and CDR2: SSHAT, FNYEAQ (reference sequence). DNA of the CDR3: TGTGCTAGCAGCTTTATCCTGCAAGAGACCCAGTACTTC. It codes for CASSFILQETQYF.

CDR3 DNA sequence: TGCGCCAGCAGCCATGATACAGGGATGGATGGCTACACCTTC. This codes for CASSHDTGMDGYTF. The rearrangement uses TRBV4-1 and TRBJ1-2; D perhaps matches TRBD1 (6 bases). Trimming stripped 3 bases from V and 6 bases from J, with 14 bases between. The CDR3 is 14 amino acids. In germline, CDR1 is MGHRA, CDR2 YSYEKL.

This clone is medium-sized by share. The chain employs TRBV20-1 and TRBJ2-1, with D perhaps TRBD2 (5 bases). With 2 bases removed from V and 9 bases from J, the gap between germline ends came to 11 bases. Germline loops: CDR1 DFQATT, CDR2 SNEGSKA (reference sequence). The CDR3 is made up of 12 amino acids. CDR3 in amino acids: CSARTTRGEQFF. The CDR3 DNA reads TGCAGTGCTAGAACTACCCGGGGTGAGCAGTTCTTC.

This clone was recorded at least ten times. V gene TRBV5-4 combines with J gene TRBJ2-7, with a tentative D call TRBD2 (5 bases). The CDR3 runs 15 residues. Per the germline V gene, CDR1 is SGHNT and CDR2 is YYREEE (reference sequence). Trimming pared 5 bases from V and 0 bases from J, leaving 15 bases between. CDR3 DNA: TGTGCCAGCAGTCCCAGGACTTCAATCTCCTACGAGCAGTACTTC. Translated, it gives CASSPRTSISYEQYF.

This clone was recorded at least ten times. The chain links TRBV3-1 to TRBJ2-2; D is ambiguous. The V gene's germline CDR1 is LGHDT and CDR2 YNNKEL (reference sequence). V lost 4 bases to trimming and J lost 6 bases, with 9 bases between them. CDR3 length equals 13 residues. DNA for the CDR3: TGTGCCAGCAGCCCCAGCTCCCCCGGGGAGCTGTTTTTT. It codes for CASSPSSPGELFF.